The 10 T cell receptor beta chains listed next were all sequenced from one sample in a study of blood T cells in healthy people across ages. The second PCR ran about 6 to 12 cycles with a sample-barcoded 5' primer and J-beta primers. TCRdb called the 5' RACE reads again in MiXCR, with one record for every CDR3 protein. The table lists hundreds of thousands of distinct CDR3 sequences, around half of them singletons. The sequencing sample was made of blood. The receptors shown here come from an older man in good health.

V usage is TRBV21-1 and J usage is TRBJ2-3; the table's D call TRBD1 went unverified against the DNA. TRBV21-1 is listed as a pseudogene. This CDR3 contains 15 residues. The CDR3 loop is CASSNGRGCRRDAYF. The CDR3 DNA reads as TGTGCCAGCAGCAATGGCAGGGGATGTCGCAGAGACGCGTATTTT.

The chain links TRBV30 to TRBJ2-1, with TRBD2 matching over 14 bases. The CDR3 covers 21 residues. V trimming: 2 bases; J trimming: 6 bases; junction bases outside the gene matches: 21. Germline CDR1 is GTSNPN and CDR2 is SVGIG (reference sequence). The CDR3 DNA reads TGTGCCTGGAGTACCAAAAGCGGGCGAACCGGGACTAGCGGGAGATCCAATGAGCAGTTCTTC. It yields the protein CAWSTKSGRTGTSGRSNEQFF. The variable domain in full, with the rest retrieved from reference TRBV30 and TRBJ2-1, is SQTIHQWPATLVQPVGSPLSLECTVEGTSNPNLYWYRQAAGRGLQLLFYSVGIGQISSEVPQNLSASRPQDRQFILSSKKLLLSDSGFYLCAWSTKSGRTGTSGRSNEQFFGPGTRLTVL.

The V and J genes are TRBV20-1 and TRBJ2-3, with no clear D. The CDR3 has 12 amino acids. Trimming cost V 7 bases and J 5 bases, with 13 bases left between them. The V gene's germline CDR1 is DFQATT and CDR2 SNEGSKA (reference sequence). This CDR3 reads CSGNRVGDTQYF. DNA of the CDR3: TGCAGTGGAAACCGGGTGGGAGATACGCAGTATTTT.

This clonotype was observed a handful of times. J is TRBJ2-5 and V is TRBV12-3 or TRBV12-4; D is perhaps TRBD2 (5 bases). Trimming pared 3 bases from V and 9 bases from J, leaving 20 bases between. There are 15 residues in the CDR3. The CDR3 region has the DNA TGTGCCAGCAGTTTTTACCGACGGGATAGAAGGGCCCAGTACTTC. This gives the protein CASSFYRRDRRAQYF.

A single count supports this clonotype. The rearrangement links TRBV5-1 to TRBJ2-1; TRBD1 matches 10 bases. Germline CDR1 SGHRS, CDR2 YFSETQ. Germline trimming cut 0 bases from V and 7 bases from J; bases unmatched to any gene: 13. The CDR3 is made up of 18 amino acids. This CDR3 is CASSLGRGDRGPRNEQFF. The CDR3 bases are TGCGCCAGCAGCTTGGGGAGGGGCGACAGGGGGCCAAGGAATGAGCAGTTCTTC.

In DNA form, the CDR3 reads TGTGCCAGCAGCCCGGGGGACAGAGAAAACATTCAGTACTTC. This translates into CASSPGDRENIQYF. V usage is TRBV9 and J usage is TRBJ2-7, with D possibly being TRBD1 (7 bases). The J call may be incorrect, as the DNA end agrees better with TRBJ2-4. The CDR3 consists of 14 residues. In germline, CDR1 is SGDLS, CDR2 YYNGEE.

The chain recombines TRBV10-3 with TRBJ2-1, with TRBD2 matching over 12 bases. Germline loops: CDR1 ENHRY, CDR2 SYGVKD. J was trimmed by 2 bases and V by 0 bases; bases with no gene match: 2. The CDR3 covers 17 residues. CDR3: CAISESGLAGPYNEQFF. The CDR3 coding sequence is TGTGCCATCAGTGAGTCGGGACTAGCGGGCCCCTACAATGAGCAGTTCTTC.

V gene TRBV7-2 combines with J gene TRBJ2-1; D gene ambiguous. V lost 5 bases and J 12 bases, leaving 29 bases between the germline ends. Per the germline V gene, CDR1 is SGHTA and CDR2 is FQGNSA. This CDR3 region has 17 residues. In nucleotides, the CDR3 is TGTGCCAGCAGCCCCAGCCCCTCTCGCGGACCTACAAGTGGGCAGTTCTTC. Translated: CASSPSPSRGPTSGQFF.

The count of this clonotype is one. The rearrangement joins TRBV7-9 to TRBJ1-2, with 7 nucleotides matching TRBD1. The V gene end was trimmed by 4 bases and the J gene end by 8 bases; junction bases not matched to a gene: 16. The CDR3 has 16 residues. Germline V gene sequence: CDR1 SEHNR, CDR2 FQNEAQ (reference sequence). The CDR3 DNA follows: TGTGCCAGCAGCTCCTTCGCCCGGGGACAGATACGCGGCTACACCTTC. This sequence encodes CASSSFARGQIRGYTF.

This chain joins TRBV7-9 and TRBJ1-1, with TRBD1 as a possible D gene (6 bases). Per germline, CDR1 SEHNR and CDR2 FQNEAQ (reference sequence). The CDR3 totals 13 residues. V was shortened by 1 base and J by 6 bases, with 9 bases between the two germline ends. The CDR3 DNA sequence: TGTGCCAGCAGCTTAGGGGGGCCGGCTGAAGCTTTCTTT. Amino acids: CASSLGGPAEAFF.